The text below deals with one T cell receptor (beta chain). TCRdb's copy holds only in-frame clones and misses some; the assay was immunoSEQ multiplex PCR. The data contain 85,000 to 90,000 clones, 85% to 90% of them singletons. This sample is drawn from a study of T cell responses to AZD1222 COVID-19 vaccine. The CDR3 runs to 16 residues. Looked up from germline, CDR1 is MNHEY and CDR2 is SVGAGI. Trimming removed 0 bases at V and 0 bases at J, with 11 bases between. The receptor was derived from an adult who received the AZD1222 COVID-19 vaccine. The gene calls are TRBV6-5 and TRBJ1-2; weak D call: TRBD1 (5 bases). The sample consisted of peripheral blood, taken 28 days after the second AZD1222 dose. The CDR3, as DNA: TGTGCCAGCAGTTACTCGAGGGGCGGTACTAACTATGGCTACACCTTC. Its translation: CASSYSRGGTNYGYTF.